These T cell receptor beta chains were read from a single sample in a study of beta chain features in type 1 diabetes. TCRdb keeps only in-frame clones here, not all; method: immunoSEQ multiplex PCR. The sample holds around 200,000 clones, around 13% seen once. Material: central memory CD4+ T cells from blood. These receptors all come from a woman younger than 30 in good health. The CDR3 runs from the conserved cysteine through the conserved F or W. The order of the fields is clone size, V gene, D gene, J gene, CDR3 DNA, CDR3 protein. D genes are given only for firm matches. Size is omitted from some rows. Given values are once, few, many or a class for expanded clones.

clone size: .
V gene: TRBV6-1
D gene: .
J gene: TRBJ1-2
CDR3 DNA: TGTGCCAGCAGTGAAGGAGGGACTAACTATGGCTACACCTTC
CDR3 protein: CASSEGGTNYGYTF

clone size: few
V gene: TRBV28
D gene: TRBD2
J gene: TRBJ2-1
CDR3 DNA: TGTGCCAGCAGCCCCGGGACTAGCGGTGTGTTCGAGCAGTTCTTC
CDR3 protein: CASSPGTSGVFEQFF

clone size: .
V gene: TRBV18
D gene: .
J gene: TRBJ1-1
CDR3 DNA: TGTGCCAGCTCACTCGCACAGAGGAACACTGAAGCTTTCTTT
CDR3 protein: CASSLAQRNTEAFF

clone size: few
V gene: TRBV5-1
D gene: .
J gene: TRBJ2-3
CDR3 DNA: TGCGCCAGCAGCTGGTCCCCGGGTCCGGAGGATACGCAGTATTTT
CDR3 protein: CASSWSPGPEDTQYF

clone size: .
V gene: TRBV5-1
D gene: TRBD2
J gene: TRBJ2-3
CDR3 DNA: TGCGCCAGCAGGGGAACCGGGACTAGGGTATTGACAGATACGCAGTATTTT
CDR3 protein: CASRGTGTRVLTDTQYF

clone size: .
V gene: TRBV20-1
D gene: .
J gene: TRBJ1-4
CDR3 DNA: TGCAGTGTCTCGACAGAAAAACTGTTTTTT
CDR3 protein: CSVSTEKLFF

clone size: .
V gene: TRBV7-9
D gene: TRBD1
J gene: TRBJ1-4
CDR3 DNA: TGTGCCAGCAGCATAACGGGACAGGGGAGTGAAAAACTGTTTTTT
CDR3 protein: CASSITGQGSEKLFF

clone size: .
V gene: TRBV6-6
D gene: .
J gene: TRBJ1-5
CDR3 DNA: TGTGCCAGCAGTTACTCGACAAGTTCCCCATCCCATTTT
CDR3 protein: CASSYSTSSPSHF

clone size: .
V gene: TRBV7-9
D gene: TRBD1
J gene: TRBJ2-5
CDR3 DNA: TGTGCCAGCAGCATACGACAGGGCCAAGAGACCCAGTACTTC
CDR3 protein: CASSIRQGQETQYF

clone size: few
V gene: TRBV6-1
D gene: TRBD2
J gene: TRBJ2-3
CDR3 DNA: TGTGCCAGCCGCGATAGGGGAGGGAGCACAGATACGCAGTATTTT
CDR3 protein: CASRDRGGSTDTQYF

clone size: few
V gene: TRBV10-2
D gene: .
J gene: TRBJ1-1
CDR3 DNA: TGCGCCAGCAAGGTCAACAGATTGAACACTGAAGCTTTCTTT
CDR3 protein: CASKVNRLNTEAFF

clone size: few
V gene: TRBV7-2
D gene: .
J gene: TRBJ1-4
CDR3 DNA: TGTGCCAGCAGCGTGGGTCAGGTGAATGAAAAACTGTTTTTT
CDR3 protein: CASSVGQVNEKLFF

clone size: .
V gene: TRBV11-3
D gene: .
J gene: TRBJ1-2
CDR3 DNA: TGTGCCAGCAGCTTAGGGCAGAACCCCTATGGCTACACCTTC
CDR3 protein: CASSLGQNPYGYTF

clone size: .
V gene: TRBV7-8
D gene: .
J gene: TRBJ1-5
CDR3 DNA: TGTGCCAGCAGTCCTCTAGGTGGGAGAAGCAATCAGCCCCAGCATTTT
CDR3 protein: CASSPLGGRSNQPQHF

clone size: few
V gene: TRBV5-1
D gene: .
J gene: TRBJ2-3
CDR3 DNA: TGCGCCAGCGGTCCCGAGGGCCGGGGCACAGATACGCAGTATTTT
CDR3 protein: CASGPEGRGTDTQYF

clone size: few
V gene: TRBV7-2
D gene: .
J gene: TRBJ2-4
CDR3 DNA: TGTGCCAGCAGCTTACCAGACTGGGCCAAAAACATTCAGTACTTC
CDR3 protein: CASSLPDWAKNIQYF

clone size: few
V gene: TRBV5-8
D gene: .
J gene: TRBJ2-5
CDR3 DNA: TGTGCCAGCAGCTTCCTCAAAGGGGCGGAGGGAGAGACCCAGTACTTC
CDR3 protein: CASSFLKGAEGETQYF